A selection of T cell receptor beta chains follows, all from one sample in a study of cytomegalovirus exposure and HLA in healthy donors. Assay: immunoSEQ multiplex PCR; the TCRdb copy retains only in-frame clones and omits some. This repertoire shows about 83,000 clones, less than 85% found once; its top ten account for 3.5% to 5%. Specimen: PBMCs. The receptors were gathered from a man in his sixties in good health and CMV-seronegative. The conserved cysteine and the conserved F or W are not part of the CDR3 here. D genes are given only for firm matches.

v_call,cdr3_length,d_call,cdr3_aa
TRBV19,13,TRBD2,ASSMPTSGRDEQF
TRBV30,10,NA,AWSPDIAIPV
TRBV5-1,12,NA,ASSLGPEDYGYT
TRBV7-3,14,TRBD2,ASSLSGLAGYNEQF
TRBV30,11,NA,ACRRGSNQPQH
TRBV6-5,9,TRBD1,ASSQGAEAF
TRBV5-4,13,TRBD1,ASSQYLDRGYGYT
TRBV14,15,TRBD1,ASSRRTGPWRDDGYT
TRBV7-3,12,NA,ASSLGLNTGELF
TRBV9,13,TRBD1,ASMRTGAHTGELF
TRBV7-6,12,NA,ASSPGVRGQTQY
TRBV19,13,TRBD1,ASSPRGQGNQPQH
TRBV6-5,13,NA,ASSYLGGVTYGYT
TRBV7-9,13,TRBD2,ASSPGLDATGELF
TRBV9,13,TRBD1,ASSAQGQTQETQY
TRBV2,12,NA,ATSLDREGDIQY
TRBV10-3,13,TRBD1,AISESRQGNYGYT
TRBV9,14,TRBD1,ASSDSLRGLTGELF
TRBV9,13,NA,ASSVVGASYNEQF
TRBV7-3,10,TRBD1,ASSSDRVIQY
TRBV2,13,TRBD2,ARGTSGGPTDTQY
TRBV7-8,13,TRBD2,ASSYPGGGGNIQY
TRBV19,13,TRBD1,ASSISRQGNSPLH